The 29 T cell receptor beta chains in this list originate from one sample, sequenced in a study of blood T cells in healthy people across ages (dated by TCRdb to 2013 to 2016). The library was generated by 5' RACE. TCRdb names Illumina HiSeq 2500 as the instrument used. The second PCR ran for about 6 to 11 cycles and used a J-beta primer mix along with a sample-barcoded 5' primer. Through fastp at Q25 and MiXCR, TCRdb rebuilt clones from the public reads, retaining in-frame beta chains. Entries are consolidated by CDR3 protein sequence, retaining the most common genes and DNA. The sample includes fewer than 800,000 distinct CDR3 sequences, with around half observed a single time. The leading ten clones occupy around a third of the sample. The sequencing sample was made of blood. The receptors here all came from a woman aged 55-69 years in good health.

The chain links TRBV7-8 to TRBJ2-4; D ambiguous. Trimming shortened V by 10 bases and J by 8 bases, and 12 bases separated the two germline ends. Germline V CDR1 and CDR2: SGHVS, FQNEAQ. There are 11 residues in the CDR3. The CDR3 spells CATSGRDIQYF. The CDR3 DNA reads TGTGCCACCTCCGGACGGGACATTCAGTACTTC.

Comment on this clonotype: Its ends do not fully match the called genes, so a read error is possible. This sequence joins TRBV5-4 and TRBJ2-7; 7 nucleotides agree with TRBD2. The CDR3 sequence is 14 residues long. The germline CDR1 and CDR2 sequences are SGHNT and YYREEE (reference sequence). This CDR3 is CANSLGLTYNEQYF. In DNA form, the CDR3 reads TGTGCCAACAGCTTGGGACTAACCTACAATGAGCAGTACTTC. Based on the CDR3 plus reference TRBV5-4 and TRBJ2-7, the full variable domain is ETGVTQSPTHLIKTRGQQVTLRCSSQSGHNTVSWYQQALGQGPQFIFQYYREEENGRGNFPPRFSGLQFPNYSSELNVNALELDDSALYLCANSLGLTYNEQYFGPGTRLTVT.

This clonotype was observed a handful of times. This rearrangement joins TRBV7-2 to TRBJ2-5; no firm D call. Germline V CDR1 and CDR2: SGHTA, FQGNSA. There are 12 residues in the CDR3. V gave up 2 bases and J gave up 8 bases, with 9 bases separating them. The CDR3 DNA reads as TGTGCCAGCAGCTTAATCCAAGCAACCCAGTACTTC. This sequence encodes CASSLIQATQYF.

This CDR3 is CSARGFRGRAGDEQFF. The CDR3 DNA is TGCAGTGCTAGAGGCTTCCGCGGGAGGGCGGGCGATGAGCAGTTCTTC. The chain has TRBV20-1 and TRBJ2-1; 9 nucleotides match TRBD2. CDR1 DFQATT and CDR2 SNEGSKA come from the germline V gene (reference sequence). Trimming removed 1 base from V and 8 bases from J; junction bases left unmatched: 12. The CDR3 extends over 16 amino acids.

The chain couples TRBV20-1 to TRBJ1-6; D perhaps matches TRBD1 (5 bases). Germline V gives CDR1 DFQATT, CDR2 SNEGSKA (reference sequence). The ends were cut back, 1 base at V and 7 bases at J, with 11 bases in the middle. The CDR3 length is 14 residues. The CDR3 bases are TGCAGTGCTAGAGTGGCAGGGCAAAATTCACCCCTCCACTTT. Translation gives CSARVAGQNSPLHF.

The chain links TRBV2 to TRBJ1-5; no clear D. Germline V lookup: CDR1 SNHLY, CDR2 FYNNEI. CDR3 length: 14 residues. V was clipped by 8 bases and J by 0 bases, with 11 bases between them. CDR3 DNA sequence: TGTGCCAGCCAGGCAGGTACTAGCAATCAGCCCCAGCATTTT. This codes for CASQAGTSNQPQHF.

This sequence joins TRBV7-2 and TRBJ2-1; D unresolved. The CDR3 is 11 residues long. Germline CDR1 and CDR2: SGHTA and FQGNSA. V lost 10 bases, J lost 7 bases, and 11 bases lay in between. The CDR3 sequence is CAIALGNEQFF. CDR3 DNA: TGTGCCATCGCCCTTGGGAATGAGCAGTTCTTC.

Notes on this clonotype: This may be a read error: a much more frequent sequence differs by one nucleotide. V is TRBV29-1 and J is TRBJ2-7; 7 bases are shared with TRBD2. With 7 bases clipped from V and 3 bases from J, the junction kept 9 bases outside the gene matches. The CDR3 extends over 13 amino acids. Germline CDR1 is SQVTM and CDR2 is ANQGSEA. The CDR3 DNA follows: TGCAGCGCCACCGGGACTACTGACTACGAGCAGTACTTC. This codes for CSATGTTDYEQYF.

The V gene is TRBV27, the J gene TRBJ1-1, with 8 bases identical to TRBD1. The CDR3 extends over 16 amino acids. The junction had 9 bases not matched to a gene; V was cut back by 6 bases and J by 0 bases. Germline CDR1 reads MNHEY; CDR2 reads SMNVEV (reference sequence). CDR3 loop: CASSQDRAPMNTEAFF. DNA of the CDR3: TGTGCCAGCAGCCAGGACAGGGCACCCATGAACACTGAAGCTTTCTTT.

For this clonotype: A read error may account for a junction end that differs from germline. V gene TRBV10-3 combines with J gene TRBJ2-4; the match to TRBD2 covers 7 bases. The CDR3 length is 14 residues. Per germline, CDR1 ENHRY and CDR2 SYGVKD. CDR3 protein: CTISEGGDRHIQYF. CDR3 nucleotide sequence: TGTACCATCAGTGAGGGAGGGGATAGGCACATTCAGTACTTC.

A few counts support this clonotype. The chain couples TRBV21-1 to TRBJ1-2. TRBV21-1 is given as a pseudogene. This CDR3 has 12 residues. CDR3 amino acids: CASSSAYYGYTF. Here the CDR3 DNA reads TGTGCCAGCAGCTCCGCCTACTATGGCTACACCTTC.

The chain links TRBV27 to TRBJ1-4; TRBD1 is a possible D gene (5 bases). V lost 6 bases, J lost 2 bases, and 10 bases lay in between. The germline CDR1 and CDR2 sequences are MNHEY and SMNVEV (reference sequence). This CDR3 is built from 14 residues. The CDR3 sequence: CASRRDFTNEKLFF. Here the CDR3 DNA reads TGTGCCAGCAGACGGGACTTCACTAATGAAAAACTGTTTTTT.

This clonotype has more than one count but fewer than ten. The chain links TRBV10-3 to TRBJ2-7, with a weak D call TRBD1 (5 bases). The CDR3 consists of 12 residues. Trimming took 4 bases from V and 2 from J, leaving 6 bases between them. CDR1 and CDR2 from the germline V gene are ENHRY and SYGVKD. This CDR3 is CAISGQTYEQYF. The CDR3 coding sequence is TGTGCCATCAGTGGACAGACCTACGAGCAGTACTTC.

V gene TRBV12-3 or TRBV12-4 combines with J gene TRBJ1-6; no reliable D call. The V end was cut by 5 bases, the J end by 9 bases, with 11 bases between. The CDR3 is 13 amino acids. The CDR3 spells CASSQDSVSPLHF. As DNA, the CDR3 is TGTGCCAGCAGTCAGGACTCCGTTTCACCCCTCCACTTT.

The gene calls are TRBV4-3 and TRBJ1-6; D is uncertain. The V gene's germline CDR1 is LGHNA and CDR2 YSLEER. The CDR3 is made up of 12 amino acids. Trimming cost V 4 bases and J 16 bases, with 14 bases left between them. CDR3 protein: CASSRRPGKLHF. The CDR3 DNA follows: TGCGCCAGCAGCCGACGCCCGGGAAAACTCCACTTT.

As for this clonotype: A much larger clone sits a single nucleotide away, making a read error possible. This rearrangement joins TRBV7-2 to TRBJ1-2; the D is unclear. Trimming shortened V by 3 bases and J by 1 base, and 18 bases separated the two germline ends. Germline V CDR1 and CDR2: SGHTA, FQGNSA. The CDR3 is made up of 17 amino acids. The CDR3 coding sequence is TGTGCCAGCAGCTTCAGGCCTCCGCGTGACGGTAACTATGGCTACACCTTC. As protein: CASSFRPPRDGNYGYTF.

Here the CDR3 DNA reads TGTGCCAGCTTACCGGGACAGTGTTACAATGAGCAGTTCTTC. Amino acids: CASLPGQCYNEQFF. This chain uses TRBV25-1 with TRBJ2-1; 7 nucleotides match TRBD1. V lost 8 bases, J lost 4 bases, and 8 bases stayed unmatched. CDR3 length: 14 residues. Germline V lookup: CDR1 MGHDK, CDR2 SYGVNS. The full variable domain, rest sourced from reference TRBV25-1 and TRBJ2-1, is EADIYQTPRYLVIGTGKKITLECSQTMGHDKMYWYQQDPGMELHLIHYSYGVNSTEKGDLSSESTVSRIRTEHFPLTLESARPSHTSQYLCASLPGQCYNEQFFGPGTRLTVL.

This clonotype was seen a handful of times. The chain links TRBV20-1 to TRBJ1-1; D remains unclear. V was cut by 0 bases and J by 2 bases, with 10 bases left in between. CDR1 is DFQATT, CDR2 SNEGSKA, per germline (reference sequence). CDR3 length: 14 amino acids. In DNA, the CDR3 is TGCAGTGCTAGAGACCCGGGTCTTAACACTGAAGCTTTCTTT. It yields the protein CSARDPGLNTEAFF.

V usage is TRBV11-2 and J usage is TRBJ2-1, with no clear D. Judging by the DNA end, TRBJ2-7 fits better; the J call may be wrong. Germline-derived CDR1 and CDR2 are SGHAT and FQNNGV. The CDR3 runs 14 residues. CDR3 amino acids: CASSFGSSYNEQYF. DNA for the CDR3: TGTGCCAGCAGCTTTGGTAGCTCCTACAATGAGCAGTACTTC.

The chain is built from TRBV6-2 or TRBV6-3 and TRBJ2-1, with D possibly TRBD2 on 6 matching bases. Per germline, CDR1 MNHEY and CDR2 SVGEGT. Trimming removed 4 bases from V and 3 bases from J, with 13 bases in between. There are 15 residues in the CDR3. In nucleotides, the CDR3 is TGTGCCAGCAGTTCCGGACTAAAGAACTACAATGAGCAGTTCTTC. Its protein is CASSSGLKNYNEQFF.

This chain uses TRBV28 with TRBJ2-7; no firm D call. V was trimmed by 6 bases and J by 5 bases, leaving 11 bases between them. CDR1 is MDHEN, CDR2 SYDVKM, per germline. This CDR3 contains 12 residues. The CDR3 nucleotides are TGTGCCAGCAGCCCAGCCTATGACGAGCAGTACTTC. Protein: CASSPAYDEQYF.

On this clonotype: Possible read error: a much larger clone is one base away. The genes are TRBV29-1 and TRBJ2-5; 12 bases are shared with TRBD2. V was clipped by 7 bases and J by 7 bases; unmatched bases: 7. CDR3 size: 13 residues. In germline, CDR1 is SQVTM, CDR2 ANQGSEA. The CDR3 protein is CSATSLAGGTQYF. CDR3 coding DNA: TGCAGCGCCACATCACTAGCGGGAGGGACCCAGTACTTC.

The CDR3, as DNA: TGTGCCAGCAGCTCTCAGGTTACCAGCTCTGGGGCCAACGTCCTGACTTTC. This gives the protein CASSSQVTSSGANVLTF. V usage is TRBV7-2 and J usage is TRBJ2-6, with D uncertain. The V end was cut by 4 bases, the J end by 0 bases, with 13 bases between. Germline V CDR1 and CDR2: SGHTA, FQGNSA. CDR3 length: 17 residues.

The chain has TRBV7-2 and TRBJ2-4; 12 bases are shared with TRBD2. The J call may be mistaken, given a closer DNA end match to TRBJ2-7. The CDR3 is 15 amino acids. Germline V gene data show CDR1 as SGHTA and CDR2 as FQGNSA. The CDR3 here is CASSRLAGARGEQYF. CDR3 bases: TGTGCCAGCAGCCGACTAGCGGGAGCTCGGGGCGAGCAGTACTTC.

This clonotype was seen a few times. CDR3 region: CSVGRQADGYTF. The CDR3 region has the DNA TGCAGCGTTGGAAGGCAGGCGGATGGCTACACCTTC. The chain employs TRBV29-1 and TRBJ1-2, with unresolved D. Trimming cost V 4 bases and J 6 bases, with 12 bases left between them. This CDR3 has 12 amino acids. The germline CDR1 and CDR2 sequences are SQVTM and ANQGSEA.

This chain links TRBV7-9 with TRBJ1-5, with 7 positions matching TRBD1. This CDR3 spans 14 amino acids. Per germline, CDR1 SEHNR and CDR2 FQNEAQ (reference sequence). The ends lost 5 bases at V and 6 bases at J; junction bases unmatched: 7. CDR3 amino acids: CASSQGTVGQPQHF. The DNA for the CDR3 is TGTGCCAGCAGCCAAGGGACAGTGGGTCAGCCCCAGCATTTT.

The chain uses TRBV6-4 and TRBJ2-5; TRBD1 is a possible D gene (6 bases). The CDR3 contains 16 residues. Germline CDR1 MRHNA, CDR2 SNTAGT. V was shortened by 6 bases and J by 2 bases, with 19 bases between the two germline ends. CDR3: CASSSRRKGEQETQYF. The CDR3 DNA reads as TGTGCCAGCAGCAGTCGGAGAAAGGGGGAACAAGAGACCCAGTACTTC.

This clonotype was detected only a few times. This chain uses TRBV5-1 with TRBJ2-1; 10 nucleotides match TRBD2. Looked up from germline, CDR1 is SGHRS and CDR2 is YFSETQ. V shed 0 bases and J 10 bases; nucleotides not matched to a gene: 13. The CDR3 is 17 amino acids. CDR3 in DNA: TGCGCCAGCAGCTTGGTGTATTTGACTAGCGGGCCGATGGAGCAGTTCTTC. This encodes CASSLVYLTSGPMEQFF.

This rearrangement joins TRBV6-1 to TRBJ1-2; D ambiguous. Between the trimmed V and J ends, which lost 6 bases and 8 bases, there was a span of 13 bases. The CDR3 is made up of 12 amino acids. Germline V gene sequence: CDR1 MNHNS, CDR2 SASEGT. The CDR3 bases are TGTGCCAGCAGGCCAGGCTTCAAGGGCTACACCTTC. This translates into CASRPGFKGYTF.